The subject of this entry is one T cell receptor (beta chain). Its antigen is not known. Physicians reached a diagnosis by relying on clinical symptoms, serum thyroxine, TRAb, thyroid ultrasound and orbital computed tomography. PBMCs had their origin in fresh peripheral blood (over 8.5 ml). This record comes from a study of Graves' ophthalmopathy and Graves' hyperthyroidism. Germline V gene lookup returns CDR1 SGHTA and CDR2 FQGNSA. J gave up 9 bases and V 3 bases, and 4 bases lay outside the gene matches. The CDR3 is made up of 12 amino acids. Study-level results: Thyroid clonotypes that were expanded above 0.001 frequency mostly also appeared in blood.

Beta-chain TCR CDR3 regions were amplified from RNA transcripts. HTBI-primed RT-PCR formed the first round, and a multiplex PCR formed the second. TCRdb reprocessed the multiplex PCR reads via MiXCR and lists one record per CDR3 protein. The sample lists 600,000 to 950,000 distinct CDR3 sequences; approximately 40% were seen once. V usage is TRBV7-2 and J usage is TRBJ1-1; 7 nucleotides align to TRBD1. Sequencing used peripheral blood. The sequence was obtained from an adult man with Graves' ophthalmopathy. CDR3: CASSFKGGQAFF. The DNA of the CDR3 is TGTGCCAGCAGCTTCAAAGGGGGCCAAGCTTTCTTT.